The 13 T cell receptor beta chains given below trace back to one sample, sequenced in a study of T-cell memory formation after mild COVID-19. TCRdb independently ran MiXCR on the 5' RACE reads; one entry per CDR3 protein. The sample holds hundreds of thousands of distinct CDR3 sequences; approximately 20% are singletons and the top ten take around 13%. Input material: PBMCs or a T cell subset sorted from them (not recorded which). These receptors were obtained from an adult woman who had mild COVID-19 (a few samples of this study predate the infection). Cell type and time point are not known.

This clonotype was counted a few times. The chain has TRBV7-2 and TRBJ2-7; TRBD2 matches 8 bases. This CDR3 spans 16 amino acids. Per the germline V gene, CDR1 is SGHTA and CDR2 is FQGNSA. The trim removed 0 bases at V and 3 bases at J, leaving 7 bases unmatched. The chain's CDR3 is CASSLARGSGVYEQYF. The CDR3 nucleotides are TGTGCCAGCAGCTTAGCGCGTGGTAGCGGGGTCTACGAGCAGTACTTC. The variable domain in full, with the rest retrieved from reference TRBV7-2 and TRBJ2-7, is GAGVSQSPSNKVTEKGKDVELRCDPISGHTALYWYRQSLGQGLEFLIYFQGNSAPDKSGLPSDRFSAERTGGSVSTLTIQRTQQEDSAVYLCASSLARGSGVYEQYFGPGTRLTVT.

This clonotype was found a few times. CDR3 nucleotides: TGTGCCAGCACTCAATGGGGGACTCCTCACAATGAGCAGTTCTTC. This codes for CASTQWGTPHNEQFF. This chain connects TRBV12-3 or TRBV12-4 to TRBJ2-1; weak D call: TRBD2 (6 bases). The length of the CDR3 is 15 residues. V lost 7 bases and J lost 5, with 18 bases in between.

The rearrangement uses TRBV9 and TRBJ2-7; D unclear. Trimming took 6 bases from V and 5 from J, leaving 9 bases between them. Germline V gives CDR1 SGDLS, CDR2 YYNGEE. This CDR3 has 11 amino acids. In DNA form, the CDR3 reads TGTGCCAGCAACATCAACCACGAGCAGTACTTC. Translating gives CASNINHEQYF.

This sequence joins TRBV9 and TRBJ2-3; D may be TRBD2 (6 bases). Per the germline V gene, CDR1 is SGDLS and CDR2 is YYNGEE. Trimming removed 4 bases at V and 2 bases at J, with 23 bases between. The CDR3 is 18 residues long. The CDR3 loop reads CASSPIVGGTRATDTQYF. In DNA, the CDR3 is TGTGCCAGCAGCCCAATAGTGGGAGGTACTAGGGCCACAGATACGCAGTATTTT. Using reference TRBV9 and TRBJ2-3 for the parts outside the CDR3, the full variable domain is DSGVTQTPKHLITATGQRVTLRCSPRSGDLSVYWYQQSLDQGLQFLIQYYNGEERAKGNILERFSAQQFPDLHSELNLSSLELGDSALYFCASSPIVGGTRATDTQYFGPGTRLTVL.

CDR3 DNA: TGCAGTGCTTCCACAGGGCCTGAAGCTTTCTTT. Encoded protein: CSASTGPEAFF. The chain links TRBV20-1 to TRBJ1-1; a possible D gene is TRBD1 (6 bases). Looked up from germline, CDR1 is DFQATT and CDR2 is SNEGSKA (reference sequence). This CDR3 has 11 residues. V lost 5 bases to trimming and J lost 6 bases, with 10 bases between them.

This clonotype has only a few counts. This rearrangement joins TRBV10-3 to TRBJ2-3; 7 nucleotides match TRBD2. Trimming removed 10 bases from V and 4 bases from J; junction bases left unmatched: 11. Germline CDR1 reads ENHRY; CDR2 reads SYGVKD. There are 14 residues in the CDR3. The CDR3 reads CATSLTSSADTQYF. Written as DNA, the CDR3 is TGTGCCACTTCATTGACTAGCTCTGCAGATACGCAGTATTTT.

DNA for the CDR3: TGCAGTGCTGGAAGGGGGATGGCACCCAAAAACATTCAGTACTTC. This sequence encodes CSAGRGMAPKNIQYF. This chain uses TRBV20-1 with TRBJ2-4, with D maybe TRBD1 (6 bases). The V gene lost 5 bases and the J gene lost 2 bases, with 16 bases spanning the gap. The CDR3 is 15 amino acids. Germline V lookup: CDR1 DFQATT, CDR2 SNEGSKA (reference sequence).

This chain joins TRBV3-1 and TRBJ1-2; the D gene is possibly TRBD1 (6 bases). V shed 4 bases and J shed 4 bases, with 13 bases lying between them. From germline, CDR1 is LGHDT and CDR2 YNNKEL (reference sequence). This CDR3 is built from 14 residues. The CDR3 here is CASSPSQGSYGYTF. As DNA, the CDR3 is TGTGCCAGCAGCCCGAGTCAGGGGAGCTATGGCTACACCTTC.

This clonotype was seen a few times. The chain carries TRBV9 and TRBJ2-1; tentative D call: TRBD1 (5 bases). Trimming stripped 4 bases from V and 9 bases from J, with 23 bases between. The V gene's germline CDR1 is SGDLS and CDR2 YYNGEE. The CDR3 is 16 residues long. The CDR3 coding sequence is TGTGCCAGCAGCTGGGTCCCCCTGGGGCAGGCTTCTGAGCAGTTCTTC. Protein product: CASSWVPLGQASEQFF.

In its sample, this clonotype was seen a few times. V usage is TRBV5-1 and J usage is TRBJ2-1; D call uncertain. V gave up 5 bases and J gave up 0 bases, with 18 bases separating them. The V gene's germline CDR1 is SGHRS and CDR2 YFSETQ. This CDR3 comprises 17 residues. CDR3 bases: TGCGCCAGCAGTTCCAGAGAACAGCTAAGCTCCTACAATGAGCAGTTCTTC. Amino acid sequence: CASSSREQLSSYNEQFF.

V and J are TRBV5-1 and TRBJ2-7; D possibly uses TRBD1 or TRBD2 (6 bases each). The germline V and J ends were trimmed by 3 bases and 7 bases, with 17 bases remaining between them. Looked up from germline, CDR1 is SGHRS and CDR2 is YFSETQ. The CDR3 consists of 14 residues. The CDR3 spells CASSSGFGGLEQYF. CDR3 nucleotide sequence: TGCGCCAGCAGCTCCGGCTTTGGGGGGCTTGAGCAGTACTTC.

The chain combines TRBV24-1 with TRBJ2-5; either TRBD1 or TRBD2 may fit D (5 bases each). The CDR3 runs to 15 residues. Germline V gives CDR1 KGHDR, CDR2 SFDVKD. V was trimmed by 4 bases and J by 2 bases, leaving 13 bases between them. The CDR3 here is CATSEGELRQETQYF. In DNA form, the CDR3 reads TGTGCCACCAGTGAGGGGGAATTGAGGCAAGAGACCCAGTACTTC.

The chain carries TRBV4-2 and TRBJ1-1; D perhaps matches TRBD1 (5 bases). The germline CDR1 and CDR2 sequences are LGHNA and YNFKEQ. V was trimmed by 1 base and J by 8 bases, leaving 8 bases between them. This CDR3 has 12 amino acids. For the CDR3, the DNA is TGTGCCAGCAGCCAAGTCGGGGACGAAGCTTTCTTT. Its protein is CASSQVGDEAFF.